This TCR beta chain emerged from a study of blood T cell repertoires in COVID-19. Study-wide background: Italy, Spain and the United States were the sources of the convalescent and acute COVID-19 samples.

Germline loops: CDR1 SGHTA, CDR2 FQGNSA. This CDR3 is 14 amino acids long. V shed 4 bases and J shed 0 bases, with 9 bases lying between them. How the authors handled the data: Reference gene primer amplification gave nucleated cell count estimates. Assay: immunoSEQ multiplex PCR; the TCRdb copy retains only in-frame clones and omits some. The DNA was the basis for D and trimming; V, J and clone size are from that table. Of 150,000 to 250,000 clones detected, 65% to 90% appear once; the ten largest clones hold about 10%. Participants, roughly 18 to 89 years old, spanned around 25 US areas. Categorization into cohorts depended on clinical history that participants reported.

This rearrangement joins TRBV7-2 to TRBJ1-2, with TRBD1 as a possible D gene (5 bases). Sequenced: PBMCs or T cells enriched from blood (not recorded which). The sequence was collected from a man aged 35 to 55 who had recovered from COVID-19. CDR3 protein: CASSSQGANYGYTF. The CDR3 region has the DNA TGTGCCAGCAGCTCTCAGGGCGCTAACTATGGCTACACCTTC.